This TCR beta chain was sequenced in a study of Graves' ophthalmopathy and Graves' hyperthyroidism (dated by TCRdb to between 2017 and 2018). Regarding the study in general: Peripheral blood was collected before any treatment was given, at the time of initial diagnosis. The study used signatures of the TCR beta repertoire to tell Graves' ophthalmopathy apart from Graves' hyperthyroidism and to predict which patients would progress to ophthalmopathy. In total, approximately 130 blood samples were TCR-sequenced: 40 to 45 ophthalmopathy, about 75 hyperthyroidism and some 17 hyperthyroidism-to-ophthalmopathy patients. The approximately 90 discovery patients were divided at random into training and test sets in a 7:3 ratio. To explore V-J signatures that distinguish ophthalmopathy from hyperthyroidism, a discovery set of around 100 patients was enrolled, made up of under 50 with ophthalmopathy and roughly 57 with stable hyperthyroidism. After sampling, hyperthyroidism patients received methimazole starting at 30 mg daily, and ophthalmopathy patients received high-dose intravenous methylprednisolone. An independent validation cohort was composed of 18 hyperthyroidism patients and 15 to 17 patients who later progressed from hyperthyroidism to ophthalmopathy. In over 5 hyperthyroidism patients, the T-cell repertoires found in thyroid tissue were compared with those found in blood. What the work shows at the level of the full study, not this receptor alone: In validation, the model predicted ophthalmopathy progression with 55% to 71% sensitivity and 72% to 80% specificity; 12 predicted patients were CT-confirmed with GO in a median of approximately six months. Sample size was not predetermined statistically, and investigators were not blinded to group allocation. In cross-validation, the 13-signature model distinguished ophthalmopathy from stable hyperthyroidism with approximately 90% sensitivity and around 84% specificity, while in the test set the corresponding values were about 80% and 75%. Among expanded thyroid clonotypes with frequency above 0.001, most also showed up in blood, which suggests that blood repertoires may reflect the thyroid immune response.

TCR beta CDR3 regions were amplified from RNA transcripts for repertoire sequencing. A first-round RT-PCR used HTBI primers with the Qiagen OneStep RT-PCR kit, followed by a second-round multiplex PCR, size selection and purification. Libraries were sequenced on an Illumina HiSeq2000 using paired-end 100 bp reads. On the authors' methods: SOAPnuke was used to process the reads, removing any read that contained adapters or uncalled bases, had a mean Phred below 15, or lacked an exact match to the constant primer or identifier. COPE v1.2.5 was used to merge the high-quality paired reads. Clonotypes were defined as unique nucleotide sequences and were aligned to IMGT TRB V, D and J references using MiTCR v1.1. The analysis was limited to V-J combinations with a frequency above 0.0001, which together covered roughly 99% of the repertoires. A TCR clonal expansion and chaos score per V-J combination was defined as the ratio of F50 clonal expansion to chaos observed in the TCRdist matrix. Welch's t-statistics and random forest were used to reduce features to about a dozen V-J combinations, which were fed into a naive Bayes classifier. Thyroid-blood repertoire similarity was quantified with the Morisita-Horn index. TCRdb reran the public reads through fastp at Q25 and MiXCR, keeping productive beta chains. Identical CDR3 proteins give one entry, which carries the most common genes and DNA. The V and J calls were determined by TCRdb, not by the authors. In this sample the table shows approximately 480,000 distinct CDR3 sequences, 13% to 15% of which occur a single time. Together, the top ten hold 8% to 10% of the sample.

In regard to this clonotype: Its antigen remains undetermined. No base quality information exists; no much larger clone differs at one position.

Trimming takes 4 bases from V and 10 bases from J, and the germline ends sit 14 bases apart. From its cysteine to its phenylalanine, the CDR3 spans 14 amino acids. Left in the record is the CDR3 DNA by itself, 42 bases read in frame from the first base. CDR1 and CDR2 are drawn from the germline V gene (reference sequence): LGHDT, YNNKEL. Patients with ophthalmopathy had moderately to severely active disease, with a Clinical Activity Score of 3 or more, a NOSPECS grade of 4 or more, and a disease duration of less than 3 months. Anyone with other autoimmune diseases, uncontrolled infections, pregnancy or lactation was excluded from the study. Clinical symptoms, serum thyroxine, TRAb, thyroid ultrasound and orbital computed tomography formed the basis of the diagnosis. Using Ficoll-Paque density gradient centrifugation, PBMCs were isolated from over 8.5 ml of fresh peripheral blood. Total RNA was extracted with Trizol reagent and quality-checked on an Agilent 2100 Bioanalyzer.

The sample consisted of blood. The source of this sequence is a woman under 40 with Graves' ophthalmopathy. Donor details come from another sample of the same person, matched by shared clones. Rearrangement joined TRBV3-1 to TRBJ1-6; the D region possibly corresponds to TRBD1 (5 bases align). The CDR3 in this case is CASSPSSEGSPLHF. The nucleotides are TGTGCCAGCAGCCCTTCAAGTGAGGGGTCACCCCTCCACTTT.